This T cell receptor beta chain was captured in a study of human T cells and chemical hapten exposure. Time point noted: patch test 2, 6 weeks after DPC sensitization. Treatment meaning: therapeutic diphenylcyclopropenone sensitization with weekly scalp DPC. This clonotype was picked up many times. Trimming removed 11 bases at V and 16 bases at J, with 27 bases between. This CDR3 is 13 amino acids long. Germline V CDR1 and CDR2: MRHNA, SNTAGT. TCRdb recomputed calls from the RACE reads with MiXCR, one row per CDR3 protein. The table includes approximately 100,000 distinct CDR3 sequences, 9.2% detected once.

The chain combines TRBV6-4 with TRBJ1-5; D is unclear. The source material was whole blood, sampled in connection with sensitization to the hapten diphenylcyclopropenone (DPC). The receptor was isolated from a woman between 35 and 50 years old with alopecia areata. Some clones in this sample may be carry-over from other donors' samples. Here the CDR3 DNA reads TGTGCCGGCCCAAGTGAGGAGGGCCGCCCCGAACATTTT. Translating it yields CAGPSEEGRPEHF.